These 24 T cell receptor beta chains share one sample of origin, sequenced in a study of blood T cell repertoires in COVID-19. The repertoire was sequenced with immunoSEQ multiplex PCR; TCRdb's copy has only in-frame clones and lacks some. The sample consists of around 180,000 clones, more than 70% of them appearing once. Sequencing input: PBMCs or T cells enriched from blood (not recorded which). The source of these receptors is a young woman who had recovered from COVID-19.

The rearrangement links TRBV19 to TRBJ2-3; 9 bases map to TRBD1. The V gene's germline CDR1 is LNHDA and CDR2 SQIVND (reference sequence). This CDR3 contains 14 residues. Germline trimming cut 6 bases from V and 5 bases from J; bases unmatched to any gene: 6. The CDR3 loop reads CASSPGTGLDTQYF. DNA of the CDR3: TGTGCCAGTAGCCCAGGGACAGGGTTAGATACGCAGTATTTT.

The chain links TRBV6-6 to TRBJ2-7, with 11 bases matching TRBD1. CDR3 length: 15 residues. After removal of 2 bases from V and 5 bases from J, the junction contained 5 bases not matched to a gene. The germline gives CDR1 MNHNY, CDR2 SVGAGI (reference sequence). The CDR3 bases are TGTGCCAGCAGTTACGATGGGACAGGGGGTCACGAGCAGTACTTC. Amino acid sequence: CASSYDGTGGHEQYF.

V is TRBV2 and J is TRBJ1-1, with D possibly TRBD1 on 5 matching bases. This CDR3 is 15 amino acids long. Germline V gene lookup returns CDR1 SNHLY and CDR2 FYNNEI. The germline V and J ends were trimmed by 3 bases and 6 bases, with 17 bases remaining between them. The CDR3: CASSDPQSRVSEAFF. CDR3 DNA sequence: TGTGCCAGCAGTGACCCTCAAAGCAGGGTTTCTGAAGCTTTCTTT.

The V gene is TRBV9, the J gene TRBJ1-3; 10 bases are a match to TRBD1. Losses at the gene ends were 4 bases for V and 0 bases for J; bases not matched to a gene: 7. The length of the CDR3 is 17 residues. The germline gives CDR1 SGDLS, CDR2 YYNGEE. CDR3 residues: CASSTRTGGGSGNTIYF. The CDR3 nucleotides are TGTGCCAGCAGCACGCGGACAGGGGGAGGCTCTGGAAACACCATATATTTT.

The chain links TRBV5-1 to TRBJ1-4; tentatively, D is TRBD1 (5 bases). V gave up 4 bases and J gave up 5 bases, with 12 bases separating them. This CDR3 is built from 14 residues. CDR1 is SGHRS, CDR2 YFSETQ, per germline. The CDR3 nucleotides are TGCGCCAGCAGCGACGGGGGGAACAATGAAAAACTGTTTTTT. Translated: CASSDGGNNEKLFF. Based on the CDR3 plus reference TRBV5-1 and TRBJ1-4, the full variable domain is KAGVTQTPRYLIKTRGQQVTLSCSPISGHRSVSWYQQTPGQGLQFLFEYFSETQRNKGNFPGRFSGRQFSNSRSEMNVSTLELGDSALYLCASSDGGNNEKLFFGSGTQLSVL.

V and J are TRBV7-8 and TRBJ2-7, with D possibly being TRBD1 (6 bases). V lost 0 bases and J 2 bases, leaving 11 bases between the germline ends. The germline CDR1 and CDR2 sequences are SGHVS and FQNEAQ. This CDR3 contains 15 residues. The CDR3 DNA is TGTGCCAGCAGCTTAGCGTTAGGACAGACCTACGAGCAGTACTTC. Its translation is CASSLALGQTYEQYF.

This chain uses TRBV29-1 with TRBJ2-2, with 7 bases matching TRBD2. Germline lookup yields CDR1 SQVTM and CDR2 ANQGSEA. The CDR3 has 12 amino acids. CDR3 loop: CSGGLRTGELFF. In DNA, the CDR3 is TGCAGTGGGGGACTACGCACCGGGGAGCTGTTTTTT.

In this sample, this clone turned up once. This chain connects TRBV5-1 to TRBJ1-3, with D tentatively TRBD1 (6 bases). The V and J ends lost 4 bases and 0 bases respectively, with 11 bases between them. Per germline, CDR1 SGHRS and CDR2 YFSETQ. CDR3 length: 15 amino acids. DNA of the CDR3: TGCGCCAGCAGCGGGGACAAAAGCTCTGGAAACACCATATATTTT. It yields the protein CASSGDKSSGNTIYF.

The chain has TRBV28 and TRBJ2-7, with D perhaps TRBD2 (6 bases). From germline, CDR1 is MDHEN and CDR2 SYDVKM. V lost 11 bases, J lost 5 bases, and 16 bases lay in between. The length of the CDR3 is 12 residues. Here the CDR3 reads CASTRELNEQYF. For the CDR3, the DNA is TGTGCCTCGACGCGGGAACTTAACGAGCAGTACTTC.

The chain combines TRBV7-6 with TRBJ2-1; the D is unclear. The CDR3 loop spans 12 amino acids. CDR1 is SGHVS, CDR2 FNYEAQ, per germline. V lost 5 bases and J lost 7, with 9 bases in between. CDR3 amino acids: CASSPPNNEQFF. The CDR3 DNA sequence: TGTGCCAGCAGCCCCCCTAATAATGAGCAGTTCTTC.

The chain links TRBV5-1 to TRBJ2-1, with unresolved D. The CDR3 totals 13 residues. V lost 7 bases, J lost 6 bases, and 14 bases lay in between. Germline V gene data show CDR1 as SGHRS and CDR2 as YFSETQ. CDR3 sequence reads: CASGGPSGNEQFF. The CDR3 nucleotides are TGCGCCAGCGGTGGGCCCTCCGGCAATGAGCAGTTCTTC.

The CDR3, as DNA: TGTGCCACCAGCAGACAGACTAGCGCCTACTCCTACGAGCAGTACTTC. Protein: CATSRQTSAYSYEQYF. The chain combines TRBV15 with TRBJ2-7, with TRBD2 identical over 8 bases. The CDR3 totals 16 residues. Per the germline V gene, CDR1 is LNHNV and CDR2 is YYDKDF (reference sequence). Trimming took 2 bases from V and 0 from J; bases not matched to a gene: 6.

The chain recombines TRBV7-8 with TRBJ2-7; possible D gene TRBD1, 6 bases. CDR3 length equals 13 residues. The germline V and J ends were trimmed by 5 bases and 5 bases, with 13 bases remaining between them. From germline, CDR1 is SGHVS and CDR2 FQNEAQ. DNA for the CDR3: TGTGCCAGCAGCCGATACCAGGGGAACGAGCAGTACTTC. It specifies CASSRYQGNEQYF.

The J gene is TRBJ2-3, the V gene TRBV9; 8 bases fit TRBD2. This CDR3 contains 15 residues. J gave up 5 bases and V 0 bases, and 5 bases lay outside the gene matches. CDR1 is SGDLS, CDR2 YYNGEE, per germline. CDR3 coding DNA: TGTGCCAGCAGCGTAGCCAGCGGGAGTGGAGATACGCAGTATTTT. It translates to CASSVASGSGDTQYF.

Only a few counts were recorded for this clone. V is TRBV28 and J is TRBJ2-2, with TRBD1 identical over 7 bases. There are 15 residues in the CDR3. V was clipped by 6 bases and J by 5 bases; unmatched bases: 9. From germline, CDR1 is MDHEN and CDR2 SYDVKM. The CDR3 DNA is TGTGCCAGCAGGTCCCAGGGGGTCGAAACCGGGGAGCTGTTTTTT. Translated, it gives CASRSQGVETGELFF.

The V call is TRBV6-5, the J call TRBJ1-2; tentatively, D is TRBD1 (5 bases). V was cut by 7 bases and J by 2 bases, with 14 bases left in between. CDR3 length equals 14 residues. Looked up from germline, CDR1 is MNHEY and CDR2 is SVGAGI. The CDR3 nucleotides read TGTGCCAGCACCCGGGGGGGGGAGAACTATGGCTACACCTTC. Translation gives CASTRGGENYGYTF.

The CDR3 sequence is CASSPGQGNTEAFF. DNA of the CDR3: TGTGCCAGCAGTCCAGGACAGGGAAACACTGAAGCTTTCTTT. The J gene is TRBJ1-1, the V gene TRBV2; TRBD1 matches at 8 bases. V dropped 5 bases and J dropped 2; count of bases not matched to a gene: 4. The CDR3 extends over 14 amino acids. Looked up from germline, CDR1 is SNHLY and CDR2 is FYNNEI.

This sequence joins TRBV28 and TRBJ1-6; tentative D call: TRBD1 (5 bases). V lost 10 bases and J 10 bases, leaving 17 bases between the germline ends. The CDR3 runs to 13 residues. Germline V gene sequence: CDR1 MDHEN, CDR2 SYDVKM. CDR3 nucleotide sequence: TGTGCCATCTCAGGAGGGGTCGACTCACCCCTCCACTTT. It translates to CAISGGVDSPLHF.

CDR3 coding DNA: TGTGCCAGCAGCTTAGCGGGAGGGCCGAGAGAGACCCAGTACTTC. It codes for CASSLAGGPRETQYF. The V and J genes are TRBV7-9 and TRBJ2-5, with 7 bases matching TRBD2. Unmatched junction bases numbered 5, after V lost 0 bases and J lost 4 bases. Germline V CDR1 and CDR2: SEHNR, FQNEAQ (reference sequence). The CDR3 covers 15 residues.

With respect to this clone: Sequence at one end of the junction differs from germline and may be a read error. This rearrangement joins TRBV2 to TRBJ1-2; D is unclear. The CDR3 is made up of 14 amino acids. From germline, CDR1 is SNHLY and CDR2 FYNNEI. CDR3 region: CASSESAAYYGYTF. In nucleotides, the CDR3 is TGTGCCAGCAGTGAGTCAGCGGCTTACTACGGCTACACCTTC.

The J gene is TRBJ2-1, the V gene TRBV6-5; 7 bases fit TRBD1. The trim removed 5 bases at V and 9 bases at J, leaving 4 bases unmatched. The CDR3 has 12 amino acids. Germline assignment: CDR1 MNHEY and CDR2 SVGAGI. The CDR3 sequence is CASSKRTGEQFF. CDR3 in DNA: TGTGCCAGCAGTAAACGGACAGGTGAGCAGTTCTTC.

The J gene is TRBJ2-3, the V gene TRBV5-1; D is undetermined. The V and J ends lost 0 bases and 5 bases respectively, with 4 bases between them. Germline CDR1 reads SGHRS; CDR2 reads YFSETQ. The CDR3 is 12 amino acids. CDR3 coding DNA: TGCGCCAGCAGCTTGGGTCAAGATACGCAGTATTTT. It encodes CASSLGQDTQYF.

This clone was observed once. The J gene is TRBJ1-4, the V gene TRBV5-5, with TRBD1 identical over 7 bases. Germline CDR1 and CDR2: SGHKS and YYEKEE (reference sequence). The CDR3 is made up of 14 amino acids. Trimming removed 3 bases from V and 8 bases from J; junction bases left unmatched: 7. The CDR3 DNA reads as TGTGCCAGCAGCTCGGGACAGTTAGGAGAAAAACTGTTTTTT. This encodes CASSSGQLGEKLFF.

This clone was seen at least ten times. Compared with germline, one end of the junction differs, possibly owing to a read error. This rearrangement joins TRBV6-2 or TRBV6-3 to TRBJ2-5; TRBD2 agrees at 10 bases. This CDR3 is built from 16 residues. The germline CDR1 and CDR2 sequences are MNHEY and SVGEGT. CDR3 amino acids: CASSHGTSEYEETQYF. In DNA form, the CDR3 reads TGTGCCAGCAGCCACGGGACTAGCGAATATGAAGAAACCCAGTACTTC.